This T cell receptor (beta chain) was sequenced during a study of immune heterogeneity within non-small cell lung tumors. Whole-study results and caveats: Clonotypes of T-cell receptor beta found at high frequency were largely distinct between individual patients.

Notes on this clonotype: As yet, its antigen is unknown.

Bulk tumor genomic DNA constituted the template, at 600 to 750 ng per sample. Several widely spaced biopsies per primary tumor were taken during surgery. Before undergoing curative surgery, patients had newly diagnosed non-small cell lung cancer that was untreated. Trimming removed 2 bases at V and 4 bases at J, with 8 bases between. Germline CDR1 and CDR2: MGHRA and YSYEKL. This CDR3 has 13 residues. Amplification of TCR beta CDR3 was performed by multiplex PCR with 32 V and 13 J primers. MiXCR was run by TCRdb on the multiplex PCR reads, yielding one entry per CDR3 protein. The repertoire holds around 10,000 distinct CDR3 sequences, with roughly a quarter as singletons.

The TCR comes from a man in his fifties with non-small cell lung cancer. The chain links TRBV4-1 to TRBJ2-5; D unresolved. The sequencing input was lung tumor tissue. CDR3 nucleotides: TGCGCCAGCAGCCAATTTGGGCGAGAGACCCAGTACTTC. Translating it yields CASSQFGRETQYF.